This T cell receptor (beta chain) was documented in a study of blood T cell repertoires in COVID-19. Study context: PBMCs, B-cell-depleted T cells, or T cells were the source of the cDNA or gDNA that made up the material.

Trimming took 4 bases from V and 3 from J, leaving 17 bases between them. This CDR3 comprises 16 residues. In germline, CDR1 is LGHDT, CDR2 YNNKEL (reference sequence). This table comes from immunoSEQ multiplex PCR, and its TCRdb copy is limited to in-frame clones, with some not included. The table lists approximately 190,000 clones, about 88% of them singletons, with 5% to 8% in the top ten. The clonotype originates from a woman between 40 and 55 years old who had recovered from COVID-19. J is TRBJ2-3 and V is TRBV3-1 (or the pseudogene TRBV3-2); D possibly corresponds to TRBD2 (6 bases). Sequences were obtained from peripheral blood. The CDR3 sequence is CASSPMGLDATDTQYF. In nucleotides, the CDR3 is TGTGCCAGCAGCCCTATGGGACTGGATGCGACAGATACGCAGTATTTT.